A selection of T cell receptor beta chains follows, all from one sample in a study of identical twins' blood T cells. TCRdb re-called the 5' RACE reads through MiXCR, storing one row per CDR3 protein. Of about 370,000 distinct CDR3 sequences in the sample, roughly 30% are singletons; the top ten hold approximately 6.6%. Sequenced sample: PBMCs. Source of these receptors: a woman aged 18 to 55 in good health. Each CDR3 is given with its conserved first and last residue. The D gene is left open where the match is weak. Not all rows give a size; the values are once, few, many and, for expanded clones, a class.

V	size	D	J	DNA	CDR3
TRBV20-1	few	TRBD1	TRBJ2-7	TGCAGTGTCTTCAGGACAGGACGGTCCCAGTACTTC	CSVFRTGRSQYF
TRBV14	NA	NA	TRBJ1-1	TGTGCCAGCAGCCATTACACTCCACCGCGGACTGAAGCTTTCTTT	CASSHYTPPRTEAFF
TRBV10-3	NA	TRBD1	TRBJ1-1	TGTGCCGTCACCAGACAGGGAGACACTGAAGCTTTCTTT	CAVTRQGDTEAFF
TRBV10-3	NA	NA	TRBJ2-1	TGTGCCATCATGTCCCTTTACAATGAGCAGTTCTTC	CAIMSLYNEQFF
TRBV7-9	few	NA	TRBJ1-1	TGTGCCTCCCTACTTCAGGGGAACACTGAAGCTTTCTTT	CASLLQGNTEAFF
TRBV24-1	few	NA	TRBJ2-3	TGTGCCACCAGTGATCTCTCGACAGATTCGGCGCAGTATTTT	CATSDLSTDSAQYF
TRBV20-1	few	NA	TRBJ1-1	TGCAGTGCCTCTTACTGCAGGGAAGCTTTCTTT	CSASYCREAFF
TRBV5-4	NA	NA	TRBJ2-1	TGTGCCAGCAGCTTGGGAGTCGGGAGAGTAGTCGTAAATGAGCAGTTCTTC	CASSLGVGRVVVNEQFF
TRBV6-2/TRBV6-3	many	NA	TRBJ1-1	TGTGCCAGCATAAGAGGGCAGACTGAAGCTTTCTTT	CASIRGQTEAFF
TRBV20-1	few	TRBD1	TRBJ2-3	TGCAGTGCTAGACGGACAGGGAGCACAGATACGCAGTATTTT	CSARRTGSTDTQYF
TRBV20-1	NA	NA	TRBJ1-2	TGCATTGCTAGGGGCCCGACAGGCTATGGCTACACCTTC	CIARGPTGYGYTF
TRBV7-2	NA	TRBD1	TRBJ2-1	TGTGCCAGCAGCTTGAACAGGGGAGTTCTAAATGAGCAGTTCTTC	CASSLNRGVLNEQFF
TRBV3-1	NA	TRBD2	TRBJ2-3	TGCGCCAGCAGCCAAGAGTGGTCGGGAGGGCGAAATACGCAGTATTTT	CASSQEWSGGRNTQYF
TRBV20-1	few	TRBD2	TRBJ2-5	TGCAGTGCACCCGGGAGCGGGGTAAAGACCCAGTACTTC	CSAPGSGVKTQYF
TRBV6-6	NA	TRBD2	TRBJ2-7	TGTGCCAGCAGTTACAGGCAGGGAGGGTACGAGCAGTACTTC	CASSYRQGGYEQYF
TRBV6-6	NA	NA	TRBJ1-3	TGTGCCGGCAGACCTGGCTACTCTGGAAACACCATATATTTT	CAGRPGYSGNTIYF
TRBV6-1	many	TRBD1	TRBJ1-3	TGTGCCAGCAGTGAAGCTCCGACAGGGTTCGGAAACACCATATATTTT	CASSEAPTGFGNTIYF